This is a list of T cell receptor beta chains from one sample in a study of T cell responses to AZD1222 COVID-19 vaccine. Using immunoSEQ multiplex PCR, the repertoire was profiled, and TCRdb retains in-frame clones only, with some absent. The repertoire includes around 140,000 clones, 85% to 95% of them detected once, and 0.75% to 1% sits in the top ten. Sample: peripheral blood, taken on day 0 of MenACWY control vaccination. All receptors come from an adult in good health. The CDR3 runs from the conserved cysteine through the conserved F or W. The D gene is left open where the match is weak. The size field is filled for only some rows; it gives once, few, many or a size class.

len: 11; d_gene: -; abundance: -; j_gene: TRBJ2-1; v_gene: TRBV27; CDR3nt: TGTGCCAGCAGTAAACACGATGAGCAGTTCTTC; CDR3aa: CASSKHDEQFF
len: 14; d_gene: -; abundance: -; j_gene: TRBJ1-1; v_gene: TRBV5-4; CDR3nt: TGTGCCAGCAGCCAGAACACAGTGAACACTGAAGCTTTCTTT; CDR3aa: CASSQNTVNTEAFF
len: 14; d_gene: -; abundance: -; j_gene: TRBJ1-6; v_gene: TRBV9; CDR3nt: TGTGCCAGCAGCTTGAGAGCCCTGGATTCACCCCTCCACTTT; CDR3aa: CASSLRALDSPLHF
len: 13; d_gene: TRBD1; abundance: -; j_gene: TRBJ1-1; v_gene: TRBV19; CDR3nt: TGTGCCAGCAGGACAGGGAAGTATACTGAAGCTTTCTTT; CDR3aa: CASRTGKYTEAFF
len: 13; d_gene: -; abundance: -; j_gene: TRBJ1-5; v_gene: TRBV12-3/TRBV12-4; CDR3nt: TGTGCCAGCAGGGCTTCGGCGGAACAGCCCCAGCATTTT; CDR3aa: CASRASAEQPQHF
len: 24; d_gene: -; abundance: -; j_gene: TRBJ2-4; v_gene: TRBV21-1; CDR3nt: TGTGCCAGCAGCAAATTTCCTCGCCGGGACAGGGTTGCCCAAAAGGGGCTAGCCAAAAACATTCAGTACTTC; CDR3aa: CASSKFPRRDRVAQKGLAKNIQYF
len: 14; d_gene: -; abundance: -; j_gene: TRBJ1-1; v_gene: TRBV7-2; CDR3nt: TGTGCCAGCAGCTTAGGTAGACAGAGACTTGAAGCTTTCTTT; CDR3aa: CASSLGRQRLEAFF
len: 14; d_gene: TRBD1; abundance: -; j_gene: TRBJ1-4; v_gene: TRBV5-1; CDR3nt: TGCGCCAGCAGCCCAGACAGGGTTGATGAAAAACTGTTTTTT; CDR3aa: CASSPDRVDEKLFF
len: 15; d_gene: -; abundance: -; j_gene: TRBJ1-3; v_gene: TRBV9; CDR3nt: TGTGCCAGCAGCGTGGGTCCTGTAGGCGGAAACACCATATATTTT; CDR3aa: CASSVGPVGGNTIYF
len: 12; d_gene: -; abundance: -; j_gene: TRBJ2-7; v_gene: TRBV5-6; CDR3nt: TGTGCCAGCAGCTCGGCGTCTAACGAGCAGTACTTC; CDR3aa: CASSSASNEQYF
len: 15; d_gene: TRBD1; abundance: -; j_gene: TRBJ2-1; v_gene: TRBV9; CDR3nt: TGTGCCAGCAGCGCCTGGACAGGGATGGACAATGAGCAGTTCTTC; CDR3aa: CASSAWTGMDNEQFF
len: 13; d_gene: TRBD1; abundance: -; j_gene: TRBJ1-1; v_gene: TRBV25-1; CDR3nt: TGTGCCAGCAGTGGGACAGGGCGAGCTGAAGCTTTCTTT; CDR3aa: CASSGTGRAEAFF
len: 13; d_gene: -; abundance: -; j_gene: TRBJ1-2; v_gene: TRBV2; CDR3nt: TGTGCCAGCAGTGAAGTGTTGGGGGATGGCTACACCTTC; CDR3aa: CASSEVLGDGYTF
len: 16; d_gene: -; abundance: -; j_gene: TRBJ1-3; v_gene: TRBV10-3; CDR3nt: TGTGCCATCAGTGAAACCCAAGGAGTCAATGGAAACACCATATATTTT; CDR3aa: CAISETQGVNGNTIYF
len: 12; d_gene: -; abundance: -; j_gene: TRBJ1-1; v_gene: TRBV5-1; CDR3nt: TGCGCCAGCAGCTTGTCTGGGATTGAAGCTTTCTTT; CDR3aa: CASSLSGIEAFF
len: 17; d_gene: TRBD2; abundance: -; j_gene: TRBJ2-3; v_gene: TRBV5-1; CDR3nt: TGCGCCAGCAGCTTGGGGACTAGCGGGGGGTCCACAGATACGCAGTATTTT; CDR3aa: CASSLGTSGGSTDTQYF
len: 16; d_gene: -; abundance: -; j_gene: TRBJ2-1; v_gene: TRBV11-2; CDR3nt: TGTGCCAGCAGCCCCCTCCGGGGTTCGACTGGGGGTGAGCAGTTCTTC; CDR3aa: CASSPLRGSTGGEQFF
len: 15; d_gene: TRBD2; abundance: once; j_gene: TRBJ2-1; v_gene: TRBV11-2; CDR3nt: TGTGCCAGCAGCTTAAGGCTAGCGGGAGATGGTGAGCAGTTCTTC; CDR3aa: CASSLRLAGDGEQFF
len: 14; d_gene: -; abundance: -; j_gene: TRBJ2-1; v_gene: TRBV5-6; CDR3nt: TGTGCCAGCAGCGGCCAAGGAACCTACAATGAGCAGTTCTTC; CDR3aa: CASSGQGTYNEQFF
len: 16; d_gene: -; abundance: -; j_gene: TRBJ2-3; v_gene: TRBV13; CDR3nt: TGTGCCAGCAGCACAAGCACAGGGTTCAGCACAGATACGCAGTATTTT; CDR3aa: CASSTSTGFSTDTQYF
len: 13; d_gene: -; abundance: -; j_gene: TRBJ1-4; v_gene: TRBV5-1; CDR3nt: TGCGCCAGCGAAATTGCAACTAATGAAAAACTGTTTTTT; CDR3aa: CASEIATNEKLFF
len: 13; d_gene: -; abundance: -; j_gene: TRBJ2-3; v_gene: TRBV19; CDR3nt: TGTGCCAGTAGTATTCGGAGAGGAGATACGCAGTATTTT; CDR3aa: CASSIRRGDTQYF
len: 15; d_gene: -; abundance: once; j_gene: TRBJ2-6; v_gene: TRBV10-3; CDR3nt: TGTGCCATCAGCTCACTCAGCTCTGGGGCCAACGTCCTGACTTTC; CDR3aa: CAISSLSSGANVLTF
len: 13; d_gene: TRBD1; abundance: -; j_gene: TRBJ2-1; v_gene: TRBV5-4; CDR3nt: TGTGCCAGCAGTCCGCCAGGGGGCAACGAGCAGTTCTTC; CDR3aa: CASSPPGGNEQFF
len: 18; d_gene: TRBD2; abundance: once; j_gene: TRBJ2-2; v_gene: TRBV5-1; CDR3nt: TGCGCCAGCAGCCCGACTAGCGGGAGGGCCGGGAACACCGGGGAGCTGTTTTTT; CDR3aa: CASSPTSGRAGNTGELFF
len: 15; d_gene: -; abundance: -; j_gene: TRBJ2-1; v_gene: TRBV9; CDR3nt: TGTGCCAGCAGCGTTGGGGTATCCGGCTCCAATGAGCAGTTCTTC; CDR3aa: CASSVGVSGSNEQFF
len: 15; d_gene: -; abundance: -; j_gene: TRBJ2-5; v_gene: TRBV7-6; CDR3nt: TGTGCCAGCAGCTTAGCTATGGGACCTCGGGAGACCCAGTACTTC; CDR3aa: CASSLAMGPRETQYF
len: 14; d_gene: TRBD1; abundance: -; j_gene: TRBJ1-2; v_gene: TRBV2; CDR3nt: TGTGCCAGCATTCCTAGGGGGCAGTCGTGGCGCTACACCTTC; CDR3aa: CASIPRGQSWRYTF